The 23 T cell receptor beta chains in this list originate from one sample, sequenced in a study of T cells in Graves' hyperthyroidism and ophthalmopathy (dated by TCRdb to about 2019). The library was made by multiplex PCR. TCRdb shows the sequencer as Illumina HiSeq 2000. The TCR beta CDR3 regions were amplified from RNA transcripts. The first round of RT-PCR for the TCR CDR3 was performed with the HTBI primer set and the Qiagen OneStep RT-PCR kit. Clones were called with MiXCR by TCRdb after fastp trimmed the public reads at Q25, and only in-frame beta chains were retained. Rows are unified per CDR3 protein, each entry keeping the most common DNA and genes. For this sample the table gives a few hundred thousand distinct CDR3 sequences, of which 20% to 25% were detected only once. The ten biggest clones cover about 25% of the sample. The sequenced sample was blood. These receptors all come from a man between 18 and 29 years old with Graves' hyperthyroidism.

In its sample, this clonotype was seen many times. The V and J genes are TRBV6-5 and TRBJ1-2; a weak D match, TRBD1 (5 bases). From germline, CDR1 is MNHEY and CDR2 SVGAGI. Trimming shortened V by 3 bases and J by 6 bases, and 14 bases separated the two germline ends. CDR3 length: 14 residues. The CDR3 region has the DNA TGTGCCAGCAGTTATAGGGGAACATATCATGGCTACACCTTC. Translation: CASSYRGTYHGYTF.

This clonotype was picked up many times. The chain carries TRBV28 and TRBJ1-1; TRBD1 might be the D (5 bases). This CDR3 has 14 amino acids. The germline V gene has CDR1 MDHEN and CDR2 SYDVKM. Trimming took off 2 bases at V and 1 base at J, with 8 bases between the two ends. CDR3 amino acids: CASSLGGKNTEAFF. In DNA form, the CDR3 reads TGTGCCAGCAGTTTAGGGGGAAAGAACACTGAAGCTTTCTTT.

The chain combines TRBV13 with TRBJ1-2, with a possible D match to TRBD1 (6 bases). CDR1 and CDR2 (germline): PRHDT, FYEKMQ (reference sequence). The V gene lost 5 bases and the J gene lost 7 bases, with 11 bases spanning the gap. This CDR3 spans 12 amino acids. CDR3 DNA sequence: TGTGCCAGCAGCGTCCGGGACACTGGCTACACCTTC. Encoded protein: CASSVRDTGYTF.

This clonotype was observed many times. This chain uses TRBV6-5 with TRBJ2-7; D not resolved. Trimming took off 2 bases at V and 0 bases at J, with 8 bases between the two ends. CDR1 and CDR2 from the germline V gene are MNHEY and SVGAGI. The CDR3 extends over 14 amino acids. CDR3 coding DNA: TGTGCCAGCAGTTACGACACCAACTCCTACGAGCAGTACTTC. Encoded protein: CASSYDTNSYEQYF.

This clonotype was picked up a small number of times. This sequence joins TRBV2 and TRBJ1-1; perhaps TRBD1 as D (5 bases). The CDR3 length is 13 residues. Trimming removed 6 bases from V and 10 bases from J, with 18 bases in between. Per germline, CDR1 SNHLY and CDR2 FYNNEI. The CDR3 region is CASRLGRREVAFF. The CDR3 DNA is TGTGCCAGCAGATTGGGACGGCGTGAGGTAGCTTTCTTT.

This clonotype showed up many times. The CDR3 bases are TGTGCCAGCAGTATTTATCGGGACAGATCTAACTATGGCTACACCTTC. Its protein product is CASSIYRDRSNYGYTF. The V and J genes are TRBV28 and TRBJ1-2; TRBD1 matches 7 bases. The ends lost 5 bases at V and 0 bases at J; junction bases unmatched: 9. The CDR3 has 16 residues. Germline lookup yields CDR1 MDHEN and CDR2 SYDVKM.

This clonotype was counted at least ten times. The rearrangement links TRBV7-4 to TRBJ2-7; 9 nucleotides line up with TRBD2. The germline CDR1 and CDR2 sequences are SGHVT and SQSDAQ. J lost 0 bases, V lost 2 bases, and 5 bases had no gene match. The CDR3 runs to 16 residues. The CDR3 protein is CASSLIAGEPSYEQYF. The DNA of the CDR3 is TGTGCCAGCAGCTTAATAGCGGGGGAGCCCTCCTACGAGCAGTACTTC. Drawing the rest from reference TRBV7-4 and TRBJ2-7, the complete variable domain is GAGVSQSPRYKVAKRGRDVALRCDSISGHVTLYWYRQTLGQGSEVLTYSQSDAQRDKSGRPSGRFSAERPERSVSTLKIQRTEQGDSAVYLCASSLIAGEPSYEQYFGPGTRLTVT.

In DNA, the CDR3 is TGTGCCAGCAGCTCCCGGACAGGGGACGCCGGGGAGCTGTTTTTT. Amino acids: CASSSRTGDAGELFF. This chain uses TRBV7-9 with TRBJ2-2, with 9 nucleotides matching TRBD1. With V trimmed by 4 bases and J by 6 bases, 6 bases remained unmatched. The CDR3 is 15 residues long. CDR1 is SEHNR, CDR2 FQNEAQ, per germline (reference sequence).

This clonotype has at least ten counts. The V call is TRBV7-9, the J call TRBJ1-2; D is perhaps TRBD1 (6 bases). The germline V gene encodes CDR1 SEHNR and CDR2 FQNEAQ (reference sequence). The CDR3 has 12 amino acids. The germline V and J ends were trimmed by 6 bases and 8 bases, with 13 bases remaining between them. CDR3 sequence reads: CASSKDSRGYTF. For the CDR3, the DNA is TGTGCCAGCAGTAAGGACAGTCGAGGCTACACCTTC.

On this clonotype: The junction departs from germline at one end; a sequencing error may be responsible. CDR3 coding DNA: TGTGTCTGGAGTACGGGGGTTGCCTACGAGCAGTACTTC. Translating gives CVWSTGVAYEQYF. The chain joins TRBV30 to TRBJ2-7, with a possible D match to TRBD2 (6 bases). Germline lookup yields CDR1 GTSNPN and CDR2 SVGIG (reference sequence). The CDR3 loop spans 13 amino acids.

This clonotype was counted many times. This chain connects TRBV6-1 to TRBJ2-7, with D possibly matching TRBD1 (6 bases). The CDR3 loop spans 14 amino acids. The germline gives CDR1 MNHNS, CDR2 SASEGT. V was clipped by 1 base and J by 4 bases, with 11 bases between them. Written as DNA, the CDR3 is TGTGCCAGCAGTGAAGTTCAACAGGGTTACGAGCAGTACTTC. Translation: CASSEVQQGYEQYF.

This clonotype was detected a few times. The CDR3 coding sequence is TGCAGTGCCCAGATGGGGTATGGCTACACCTTC. Translated, it gives CSAQMGYGYTF. The chain has TRBV20-1 and TRBJ1-2; D remains unclear. The CDR3 is made up of 11 amino acids. V shed 6 bases and J shed 5 bases, with 10 bases lying between them. Per the germline V gene, CDR1 is DFQATT and CDR2 is SNEGSKA (reference sequence).

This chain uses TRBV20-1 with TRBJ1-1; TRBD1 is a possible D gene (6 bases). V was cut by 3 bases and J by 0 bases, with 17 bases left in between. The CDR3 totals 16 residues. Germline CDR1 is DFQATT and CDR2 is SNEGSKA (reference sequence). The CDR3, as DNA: TGCAGTGCTAGGGGCCCGGGGGGGCGGATGAACACTGAAGCTTTCTTT. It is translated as CSARGPGGRMNTEAFF.

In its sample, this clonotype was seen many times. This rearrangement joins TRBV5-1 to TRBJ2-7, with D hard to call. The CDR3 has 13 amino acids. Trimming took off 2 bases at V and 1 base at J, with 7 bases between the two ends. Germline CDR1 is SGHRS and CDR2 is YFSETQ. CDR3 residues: CASSLTPSYEQYF. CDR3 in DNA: TGCGCCAGCAGCTTAACCCCGTCCTACGAGCAGTACTTC. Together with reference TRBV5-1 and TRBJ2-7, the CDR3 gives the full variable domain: KAGVTQTPRYLIKTRGQQVTLSCSPISGHRSVSWYQQTPGQGLQFLFEYFSETQRNKGNFPGRFSGRQFSNSRSEMNVSTLELGDSALYLCASSLTPSYEQYFGPGTRLTVT.

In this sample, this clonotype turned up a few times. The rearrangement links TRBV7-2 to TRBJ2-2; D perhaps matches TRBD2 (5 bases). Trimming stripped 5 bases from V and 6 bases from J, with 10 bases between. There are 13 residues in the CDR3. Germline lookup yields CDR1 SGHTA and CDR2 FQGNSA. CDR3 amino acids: CASSPLRAGELFF. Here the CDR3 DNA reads TGTGCCAGCAGCCCCCTGAGGGCCGGGGAGCTGTTTTTT.

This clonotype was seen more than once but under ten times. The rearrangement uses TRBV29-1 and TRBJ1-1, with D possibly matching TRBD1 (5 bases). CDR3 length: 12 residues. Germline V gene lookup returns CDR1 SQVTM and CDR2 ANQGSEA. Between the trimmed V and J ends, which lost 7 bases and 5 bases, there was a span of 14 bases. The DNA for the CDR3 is TGCAGCGCCACCCCTGGGGGAACTGAAGCTTTCTTT. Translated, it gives CSATPGGTEAFF.

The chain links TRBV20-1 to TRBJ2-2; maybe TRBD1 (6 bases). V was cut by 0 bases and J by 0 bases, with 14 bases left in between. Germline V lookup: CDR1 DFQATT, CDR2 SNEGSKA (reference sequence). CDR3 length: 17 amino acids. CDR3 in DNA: TGCAGTGCTAGAGACATGAGGGGGACACCGAACACCGGGGAGCTGTTTTTT. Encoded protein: CSARDMRGTPNTGELFF.

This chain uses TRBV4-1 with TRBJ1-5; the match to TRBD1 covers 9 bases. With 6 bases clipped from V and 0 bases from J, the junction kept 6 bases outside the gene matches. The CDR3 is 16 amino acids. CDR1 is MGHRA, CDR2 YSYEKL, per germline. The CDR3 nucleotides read TGCGCCAGCAGGCGGACAGGGGACCATAGCAATCAGCCCCAGCATTTT. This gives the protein CASRRTGDHSNQPQHF.

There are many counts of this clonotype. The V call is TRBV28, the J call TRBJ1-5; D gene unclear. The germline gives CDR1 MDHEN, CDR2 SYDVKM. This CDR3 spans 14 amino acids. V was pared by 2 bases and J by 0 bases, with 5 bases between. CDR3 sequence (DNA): TGTGCCAGCAGTTTACACAGTAGCAATCAGCCCCAGCATTTT. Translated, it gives CASSLHSSNQPQHF.

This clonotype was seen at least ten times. DNA for the CDR3: TGTGCCAGCAGTGAAATCAAGGGAAGGGGGGGCAATCAGCCCCAGCATTTT. This gives the protein CASSEIKGRGGNQPQHF. J is TRBJ1-5 and V is TRBV6-1; possibly TRBD1 for D (6 bases). The CDR3 has 17 residues. In germline, CDR1 is MNHNS, CDR2 SASEGT. V shed 2 bases and J shed 2 bases, with 16 bases lying between them.

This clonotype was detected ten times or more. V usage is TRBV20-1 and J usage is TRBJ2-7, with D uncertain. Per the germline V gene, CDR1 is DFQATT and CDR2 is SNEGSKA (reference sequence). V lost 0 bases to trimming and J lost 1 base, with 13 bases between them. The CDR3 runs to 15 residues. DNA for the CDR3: TGCAGTGCTAGAGAAGAGGCCAGCCCTTCCTACGAGCAGTACTTC. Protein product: CSAREEASPSYEQYF.

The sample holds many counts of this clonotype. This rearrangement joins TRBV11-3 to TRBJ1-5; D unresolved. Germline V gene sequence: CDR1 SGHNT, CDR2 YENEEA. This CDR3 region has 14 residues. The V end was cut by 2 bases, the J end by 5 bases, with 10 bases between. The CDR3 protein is CASSLKVRDQPQHF. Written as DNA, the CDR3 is TGTGCCAGCAGCTTAAAGGTTAGGGATCAGCCCCAGCATTTT.

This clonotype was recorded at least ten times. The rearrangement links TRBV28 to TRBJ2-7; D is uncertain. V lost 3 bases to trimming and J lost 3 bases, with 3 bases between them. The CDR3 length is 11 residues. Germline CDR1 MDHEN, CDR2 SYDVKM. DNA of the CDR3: TGTGCCAGCAGTTTTCGCTACGAGCAGTACTTC. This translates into CASSFRYEQYF.